The rows below give T cell receptor beta chains drawn from one sample of a study of neurological immune-mediated disorders. From the 5' RACE reads, TCRdb called clonotypes with MiXCR, one entry per CDR3 protein. Of tens of thousands of distinct CDR3 sequences detected, 3.5% to 5.5% appear once; the ten largest clones hold approximately 6.9%. What was sequenced was PBMCs. The receptors here all came from a man between 25 and 39 years old with multiple sclerosis. Both conserved end residues are part of each CDR3. The order of the fields is clone size, J gene, V gene, D gene, CDR3 DNA, CDR3 protein. The D gene is left open where the match is weak. Only some rows state a clone size, as once, few, many or a class for expanded clones.

size: many
J: TRBJ2-1
V: TRBV20-1
D: TRBD2
DNA: TGCAGTGCTGGACTAGCGGATTACAATGAGCAGTTCTTC
CDR3: CSAGLADYNEQFF

size: many
J: TRBJ2-2
V: TRBV5-1
D: .
DNA: TGCGCCAGCAGCTGGAGACTAGACCTACCTACGAACACCGGGGAGCTGTTTTTT
CDR3: CASSWRLDLPTNTGELFF

size: many
J: TRBJ2-1
V: TRBV2
D: .
DNA: TGTGCCAGCAGTGAAGATCGGGGGTACAATGAGCAGTTCTTC
CDR3: CASSEDRGYNEQFF

size: many
J: TRBJ2-3
V: TRBV5-1
D: .
DNA: TGCGCCAGCAGCTCCGGGACGCTGGTGCCATACACGCAGTATTTT
CDR3: CASSSGTLVPYTQYF

size: .
J: TRBJ2-3
V: TRBV5-1
D: .
DNA: TGCGCCAGCAGCTTAAGGGCTGGGAGACAAGGACCCACAGATACGCAGTATTTT
CDR3: CASSLRAGRQGPTDTQYF

size: many
J: TRBJ1-2
V: TRBV14
D: .
DNA: TGTGCCAGCAGCCAAGACGGCCAGGGTTATTATGGCTACACCTTC
CDR3: CASSQDGQGYYGYTF

size: many
J: TRBJ2-4
V: TRBV20-1
D: TRBD1
DNA: TGCAGTGCTCCAGACAGGGCAACGGGGGCCAAAAACATTCAGTACTTC
CDR3: CSAPDRATGAKNIQYF

size: many
J: TRBJ1-6
V: TRBV12-3/TRBV12-4
D: TRBD1
DNA: TGTGCCAGCATCCCGGACAGGGGAGAGGGGAATTTGGGTTCACCCCTCCACTTT
CDR3: CASIPDRGEGNLGSPLHF

size: .
J: TRBJ1-2
V: TRBV18
D: TRBD1
DNA: TGTGCCAGCTCACCACGAATCTCAGGGGGGGATTCATATGGCTACACCTTC
CDR3: CASSPRISGGDSYGYTF

size: many
J: TRBJ2-1
V: TRBV6-2/TRBV6-3
D: .
DNA: TGTGCCAGCGGCGGGGTATACAATGAGCAGTTCTTC
CDR3: CASGGVYNEQFF

size: many
J: TRBJ1-2
V: TRBV29-1
D: .
DNA: TGCAGCGTTGAGACCAGGGACTATGGCTACACCTTC
CDR3: CSVETRDYGYTF

size: many
J: TRBJ1-3
V: TRBV20-1
D: .
DNA: TGCAGTGCTTCACAGGGAGCTGGAAACACCATATATTTT
CDR3: CSASQGAGNTIYF

size: many
J: TRBJ2-1
V: TRBV5-1
D: .
DNA: TGCGCCAGCAGCTCGCACCGCAGCTCCTACAATGAGCAGTTCTTC
CDR3: CASSSHRSSYNEQFF

size: many
J: TRBJ1-1
V: TRBV4-2
D: .
DNA: TGTGCCAGCAGCCAATTCGGGGGCACTGAAGCTTTCTTT
CDR3: CASSQFGGTEAFF

size: many
J: TRBJ2-1
V: TRBV9
D: TRBD1
DNA: TGTGCCAGCAGCGTAGGGGACAGGGAGGCCTACAATGAGCAGTTCTTC
CDR3: CASSVGDREAYNEQFF

size: many
J: TRBJ1-2
V: TRBV5-4
D: TRBD1
DNA: TGTGCCAGCAGCCCTGGACAGGGGCAGTCCTATGGCTACACCTTC
CDR3: CASSPGQGQSYGYTF

size: many
J: TRBJ1-1
V: TRBV27
D: .
DNA: TGTGCCAGCAGTTTATCTGGGGGGTGGACTGAAGCTTTCTTT
CDR3: CASSLSGGWTEAFF

size: many
J: TRBJ2-3
V: TRBV6-6
D: .
DNA: TGTGCCAGCAGATCATCCCCAGTAGGGTCCCCGGCCACAGATACGCAGTATTTT
CDR3: CASRSSPVGSPATDTQYF

size: many
J: TRBJ2-7
V: TRBV7-8
D: .
DNA: TGTGCCAGCAGCGAGGGGTACTACGAGCAGTACTTC
CDR3: CASSEGYYEQYF

size: .
J: TRBJ2-5
V: TRBV5-1
D: TRBD1
DNA: TGCGCCAGCAGAGGGACAGGGCAAGAGACCCAGTACTTC
CDR3: CASRGTGQETQYF

size: many
J: TRBJ2-1
V: TRBV14
D: TRBD2
DNA: TGTGCCAGCAGCCAAGATGTACGGGGCGTACTAGCGGCCTACAATGAGCAGTTCTTC
CDR3: CASSQDVRGVLAAYNEQFF

size: few
J: TRBJ2-5
V: TRBV7-2
D: .
DNA: TGTGCCAGCAGCCCTAATCGGGAGACCCAGTACTTC
CDR3: CASSPNRETQYF

size: few
J: TRBJ2-6
V: TRBV5-1
D: .
DNA: TGCGCCAGCAGCTTAGGCCGGGACACTGGGGCCAACGTCCTGACTTTC
CDR3: CASSLGRDTGANVLTF

size: .
J: TRBJ1-2
V: TRBV5-1
D: .
DNA: TGCGCCAGCAGCTTCAGCGGCAGACCCGCCGACAGGGGCTACACCTTC
CDR3: CASSFSGRPADRGYTF

size: few
J: TRBJ1-2
V: TRBV4-1
D: TRBD1
DNA: TGCGCCAGCAGCCAAGATCTGGGCAGGGGGAACTATGGCTACACCTTC
CDR3: CASSQDLGRGNYGYTF

size: many
J: TRBJ2-2
V: TRBV30
D: TRBD2
DNA: TGTGCCTGGAGTGCAAGCGGGGCGAACACCGGGGAGCTGTTTTTT
CDR3: CAWSASGANTGELFF

size: .
J: TRBJ1-6
V: TRBV7-8
D: TRBD1
DNA: TGTGCCAGCAGCTTAGGCCCGGGACAGGGTTTTAGAAATTCACCCCTCAACTTT
CDR3: CASSLGPGQGFRNSPLNF

size: many
J: TRBJ1-1
V: TRBV30
D: .
DNA: TGTGCCTGGAGTGTGTTGGGGGGCTGGAACACTGAAGCTTTCTTT
CDR3: CAWSVLGGWNTEAFF

size: many
J: TRBJ1-1
V: TRBV7-6
D: TRBD1
DNA: TGTGCCAGCAGCTTCAACAGGGGGGGGACTGAAGCTTTCTTT
CDR3: CASSFNRGGTEAFF

size: many
J: TRBJ2-3
V: TRBV5-1
D: TRBD2
DNA: TGCGCCAGCAGAGATGAGCGGGGCGGTCGGGGCACAGATACGCAGTATTTT
CDR3: CASRDERGGRGTDTQYF

size: many
J: TRBJ1-2
V: TRBV12-3/TRBV12-4
D: .
DNA: TGTGCCAGCAGTTTATCGGGGTCAGGAGGCTACACCTTC
CDR3: CASSLSGSGGYTF

size: many
J: TRBJ1-3
V: TRBV11-1
D: .
DNA: TGTGCCAGCAGCATCCGAGGGGCTTCCGGAAACACCATATATTTT
CDR3: CASSIRGASGNTIYF

size: many
J: TRBJ2-3
V: TRBV18
D: .
DNA: TGTGCCAGCTCACCAGAGACAGATACGCAGTATTTT
CDR3: CASSPETDTQYF

size: .
J: TRBJ1-2
V: TRBV10-3
D: .
DNA: TGTGCCATCAGTGAGTCGAAAAAAAGGGCCGGTGGCTACACCTTC
CDR3: CAISESKKRAGGYTF

size: many
J: TRBJ1-2
V: TRBV7-9
D: .
DNA: TGTGCCAGCAGCTTAGAATCAGGGTATGGCTACACCTTC
CDR3: CASSLESGYGYTF

size: many
J: TRBJ1-1
V: TRBV5-1
D: .
DNA: TGCGCCAGCAGCCTATCAGAACCGGGACAATCAATCCGATTGAACACTGAAGCTTTCTTT
CDR3: CASSLSEPGQSIRLNTEAFF

size: few
J: TRBJ2-1
V: TRBV7-2
D: .
DNA: TGTGCCAGCAGCTTAGACAGCGAGCAGTTCTTC
CDR3: CASSLDSEQFF

size: .
J: TRBJ2-3
V: TRBV5-5
D: .
DNA: TGTGCCAGCAGCCCCTGGACCGCTCTAACGGCAGATACGCAGTATTTT
CDR3: CASSPWTALTADTQYF

size: many
J: TRBJ1-5
V: TRBV6-5
D: .
DNA: TGTGCCGAAAGATTAGGGGAGGGCAATCAGCCCCAGAATTTT
CDR3: CAERLGEGNQPQNF

size: .
J: TRBJ1-2
V: TRBV6-1
D: TRBD1
DNA: TGTGCCAGCAGTGAAGGGACAGGGCTCTATGGCTACACCTTC
CDR3: CASSEGTGLYGYTF

size: .
J: TRBJ2-3
V: TRBV5-6
D: .
DNA: TGTGCCAGCAGCTTGGTGGGCGGTAGCACAGATACGCAGTATTTT
CDR3: CASSLVGGSTDTQYF

size: many
J: TRBJ2-5
V: TRBV12-3/TRBV12-4
D: .
DNA: TGTGCCAGCAGTTTGGAGAAAGGACGCACTTTAGAGACCCAGTACTTC
CDR3: CASSLEKGRTLETQYF

size: many
J: TRBJ1-1
V: TRBV5-1
D: .
DNA: TGCGCCAGCAGCGCATCCGGGACACTGAACACTGAAGCTTTCTTT
CDR3: CASSASGTLNTEAFF

size: many
J: TRBJ1-5
V: TRBV5-1
D: .
DNA: TGCGCCAGCAGCTTGGCCGGGGGGGCTAGGCAGCCCCAGCATTTT
CDR3: CASSLAGGARQPQHF

size: many
J: TRBJ2-3
V: TRBV20-1
D: .
DNA: TGCAGTGCTACCCCCTGGGGGGGGGCCATAGATACGCAGTATTTT
CDR3: CSATPWGGAIDTQYF

size: many
J: TRBJ1-2
V: TRBV20-1
D: .
DNA: TGCAGTGCTAGAGATTTGGCCGCGAGCTATGGCTACACCTTC
CDR3: CSARDLAASYGYTF

size: many
J: TRBJ1-1
V: TRBV12-3/TRBV12-4
D: .
DNA: TGTGCCAGCAGTTTTTCTTTTAGACCGACGAACACTGAAGCTTTCTTT
CDR3: CASSFSFRPTNTEAFF

size: .
J: TRBJ2-3
V: TRBV5-1
D: .
DNA: TGCGCCAGCAGCTTGGGAGGCAGAAGCACAGATACGCAGTATTTT
CDR3: CASSLGGRSTDTQYF

size: many
J: TRBJ1-6
V: TRBV3-1
D: .
DNA: TGTGCCAGCACCCGAGGGAGGGAGAAGCTACCCCTCCACTTT
CDR3: CASTRGREKLPLHF

size: many
J: TRBJ1-1
V: TRBV5-1
D: .
DNA: TGCGCCAGCAGCCTCACAGCGGAAACTGAAGCTTTCTTT
CDR3: CASSLTAETEAFF

size: many
J: TRBJ1-2
V: TRBV15
D: .
DNA: TGTGCCACCAGCCCAGAGGGGGGCGTAAGATATGGCTACACCTTC
CDR3: CATSPEGGVRYGYTF

size: few
J: TRBJ1-1
V: TRBV20-1
D: .
DNA: TGCAGTGCTAGGAGAACAGGACAGCGGGGCCGGAACACTGAAGCTTTCTTT
CDR3: CSARRTGQRGRNTEAFF

size: .
J: TRBJ2-3
V: TRBV20-1
D: .
DNA: TGCAGTGCTCAACGTCCGGGGCACACAGATACGCAGTATTTT
CDR3: CSAQRPGHTDTQYF

size: many
J: TRBJ1-6
V: TRBV10-2
D: .
DNA: TGCGCCAGCAGTGAAATGTCGCGCTCACCCCTCCACTTT
CDR3: CASSEMSRSPLHF

size: many
J: TRBJ1-2
V: TRBV10-3
D: .
DNA: TGTGCCATCAGTGAGTTGGACATCCAGAACTATGGCTACACCTTC
CDR3: CAISELDIQNYGYTF

size: many
J: TRBJ2-3
V: TRBV7-8
D: TRBD2
DNA: TGTGCCAGCAGCTCCTCCCACGCGGGGGGGTCTAGCACAGATACGCAGTATTTT
CDR3: CASSSSHAGGSSTDTQYF

size: many
J: TRBJ1-1
V: TRBV5-1
D: .
DNA: TGCGCCAGCAGCTTGGCTGGGGGGGCCACTGAAGCTTTCTTT
CDR3: CASSLAGGATEAFF

size: many
J: TRBJ1-3
V: TRBV20-1
D: .
DNA: TGCAGTGCTCGGCCCACCGGCTCTGGAAACACCATATATTTT
CDR3: CSARPTGSGNTIYF

size: many
J: TRBJ2-7
V: TRBV12-3/TRBV12-4
D: TRBD1
DNA: TGTGCCAGCAGTCACGGGACAGTTTTCTACGAGCAGTACTTC
CDR3: CASSHGTVFYEQYF